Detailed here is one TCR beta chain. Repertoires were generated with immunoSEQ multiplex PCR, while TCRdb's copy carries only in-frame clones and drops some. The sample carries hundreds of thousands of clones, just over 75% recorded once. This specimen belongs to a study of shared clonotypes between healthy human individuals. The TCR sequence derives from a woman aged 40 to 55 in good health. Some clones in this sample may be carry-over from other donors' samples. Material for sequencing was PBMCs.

This CDR3 reads CASSNIPTRLRNEQFF. In nucleotides, the CDR3 is TGTGCCAGCAGTAATATACCGACTCGACTAAGGAATGAGCAGTTCTTC. The chain carries TRBV28 and TRBJ2-1; maybe TRBD2 (5 bases). Germline V lookup: CDR1 MDHEN, CDR2 SYDVKM. CDR3 size: 16 residues. V was cut by 5 bases and J by 7 bases, with 21 bases left in between.